This T cell receptor beta chain was identified during a study of human T cells and chemical hapten exposure. TCRdb re-called the RACE reads with MiXCR, one entry per CDR3 protein. The sample records fewer than 350,000 distinct CDR3 sequences, approximately 8% being singletons. The time point denotes: pre-sensitization, week 0. Regarding treatment: therapeutic diphenylcyclopropenone sensitization with weekly scalp DPC. A few counts support this clonotype. The sequence was collected from a man between 18 and 35 years old with alopecia areata. Some clones in this sample may be carry-over from other donors' samples. The specimen was whole blood, collected in connection with sensitization to the hapten diphenylcyclopropenone (DPC).

CDR3 in amino acids: CASGDPRTGGEKLFF. In DNA, the CDR3 is TGTGCCAGCGGAGACCCAAGGACAGGAGGGGAAAAACTGTTTTTT. The V call is TRBV27, the J call TRBJ1-4; 7 bases are a match to TRBD1. Per germline, CDR1 MNHEY and CDR2 SMNVEV (reference sequence). Trimming cost V 8 bases and J 8 bases; bases outside gene matches: 14. This CDR3 has 15 amino acids. Drawing the rest from reference TRBV27 and TRBJ1-4, the complete variable domain is EAQVTQNPRYLITVTGKKLTVTCSQNMNHEYMSWYRQDPGLGLRQIYYSMNVEVTDKGDVPEGYKVSRKEKRNFPLILESPSPNQTSLYFCASGDPRTGGEKLFFGSGTQLSVL.